This T cell receptor (beta chain) is drawn from a study of T cells in narcolepsy. General study findings and limits: Same-patient CSF and blood CD4+ T cell clonotypes included HCRT-specific and TRIB2-specific autoreactive ones.

The germline CDR1 and CDR2 sequences are SGHVS and FQNEAQ. V lost 5 bases and J 7 bases, leaving 15 bases between the germline ends. This CDR3 spans 15 amino acids. On this clone itself: No antigen is known for it.

The repertoire was sequenced with immunoSEQ multiplex PCR; TCRdb's copy has only in-frame clones and lacks some. The sample lists about 30,000 clones; approximately 82% were seen once. The sequencing input was CD45RA- memory CD4+ T cells from PBMCs. The V and J genes are TRBV7-8 and TRBJ1-6; D perhaps matches TRBD1 (6 bases). The source of this sequence is a human donor with narcolepsy. In DNA, the CDR3 is TGTGCCAGCAGCCGAACAGGGAACGCGAATTCACCCCTCCACTTT. This translates into CASSRTGNANSPLHF.